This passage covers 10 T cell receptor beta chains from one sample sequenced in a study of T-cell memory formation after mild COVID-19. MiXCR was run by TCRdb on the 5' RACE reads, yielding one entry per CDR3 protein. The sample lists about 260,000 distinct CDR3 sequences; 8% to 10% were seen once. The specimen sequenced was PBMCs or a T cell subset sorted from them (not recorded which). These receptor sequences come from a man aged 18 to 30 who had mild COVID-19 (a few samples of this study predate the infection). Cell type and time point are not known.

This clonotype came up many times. The CDR3, as DNA: TGTGCCAGCAGCCGTCGAGGGAATGAGCAGTTCTTC. It codes for CASSRRGNEQFF. V gene TRBV7-9 combines with J gene TRBJ2-1, with a possible D match to TRBD2 (5 bases). Germline lookup yields CDR1 SEHNR and CDR2 FQNEAQ (reference sequence). The CDR3 runs to 12 residues. Trimming removed 5 bases from V and 7 bases from J, with 9 bases in between.

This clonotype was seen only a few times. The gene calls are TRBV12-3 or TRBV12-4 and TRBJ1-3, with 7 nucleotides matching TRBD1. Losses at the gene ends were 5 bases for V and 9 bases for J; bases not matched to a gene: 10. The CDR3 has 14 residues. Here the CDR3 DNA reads TGTGCCAGCAGTCCTACGACAGGGTCGGGCACCATATATTTT. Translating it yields CASSPTTGSGTIYF.

The CDR3 loop reads CASGETRGSTDTQYF. The DNA for the CDR3 is TGTGCCAGCGGTGAAACGAGAGGCAGCACAGATACGCAGTATTTT. The chain has TRBV28 and TRBJ2-3; no definite D call. The CDR3 extends over 15 amino acids. The ends were cut back, 8 bases at V and 0 bases at J, with 15 bases in the middle. CDR1 MDHEN and CDR2 SYDVKM come from the germline V gene.

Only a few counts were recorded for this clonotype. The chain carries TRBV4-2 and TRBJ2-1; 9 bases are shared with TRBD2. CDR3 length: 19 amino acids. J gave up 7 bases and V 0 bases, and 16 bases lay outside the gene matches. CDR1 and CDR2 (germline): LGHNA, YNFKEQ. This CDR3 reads CASSQDSRGAGGRLNEQFF. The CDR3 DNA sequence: TGTGCCAGCAGCCAAGATAGTAGGGGAGCGGGGGGAAGATTAAATGAGCAGTTCTTC.

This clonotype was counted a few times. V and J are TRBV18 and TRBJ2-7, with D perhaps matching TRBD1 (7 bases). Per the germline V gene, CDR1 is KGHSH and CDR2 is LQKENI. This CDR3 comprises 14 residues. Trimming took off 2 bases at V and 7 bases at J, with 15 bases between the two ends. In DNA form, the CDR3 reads TGTGCCAGCTCACCAATGGCAGGGGGGCGGGAGCAGTACTTC. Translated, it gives CASSPMAGGREQYF.

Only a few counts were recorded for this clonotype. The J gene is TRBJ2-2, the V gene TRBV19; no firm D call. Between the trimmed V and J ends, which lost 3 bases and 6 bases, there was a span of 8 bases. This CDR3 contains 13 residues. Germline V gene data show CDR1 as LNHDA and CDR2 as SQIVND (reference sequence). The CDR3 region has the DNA TGTGCCAGTAGTATTATGGGCTCCGGGGAGCTGTTTTTT. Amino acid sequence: CASSIMGSGELFF.

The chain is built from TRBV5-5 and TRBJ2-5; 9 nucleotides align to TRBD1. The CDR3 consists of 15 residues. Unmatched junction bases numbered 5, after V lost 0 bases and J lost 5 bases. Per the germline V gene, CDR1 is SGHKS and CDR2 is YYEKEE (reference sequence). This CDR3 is CASSLAGTGKETQYF. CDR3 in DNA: TGTGCCAGCAGCTTGGCCGGGACAGGGAAGGAGACCCAGTACTTC.

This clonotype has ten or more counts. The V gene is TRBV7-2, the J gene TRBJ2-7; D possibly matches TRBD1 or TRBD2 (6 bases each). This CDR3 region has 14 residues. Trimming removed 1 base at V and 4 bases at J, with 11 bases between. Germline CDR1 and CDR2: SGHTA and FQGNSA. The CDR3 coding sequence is TGTGCCAGCAGCTTAGAGAAGGGGGGTTACGAGCAGTACGTC. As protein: CASSLEKGGYEQYV.

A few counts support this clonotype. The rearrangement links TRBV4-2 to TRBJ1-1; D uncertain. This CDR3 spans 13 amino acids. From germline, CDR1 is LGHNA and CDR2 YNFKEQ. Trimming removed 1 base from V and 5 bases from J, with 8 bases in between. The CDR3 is CASSQGVGTEAFF. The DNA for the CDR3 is TGTGCCAGCAGCCAAGGGGTAGGGACTGAAGCTTTCTTT.

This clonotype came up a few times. The CDR3 DNA follows: TGCGCCAGCAGCCACCTTAAAGGGGTGGACAGGGACTATGGCTACACCTTC. Protein: CASSHLKGVDRDYGYTF. The rearrangement links TRBV4-1 to TRBJ1-2; TRBD1 matches at 8 bases. The CDR3 totals 17 residues. The V gene's germline CDR1 is MGHRA and CDR2 YSYEKL. The V and J ends lost 3 bases and 3 bases, in that order; junction bases with no gene match: 12.